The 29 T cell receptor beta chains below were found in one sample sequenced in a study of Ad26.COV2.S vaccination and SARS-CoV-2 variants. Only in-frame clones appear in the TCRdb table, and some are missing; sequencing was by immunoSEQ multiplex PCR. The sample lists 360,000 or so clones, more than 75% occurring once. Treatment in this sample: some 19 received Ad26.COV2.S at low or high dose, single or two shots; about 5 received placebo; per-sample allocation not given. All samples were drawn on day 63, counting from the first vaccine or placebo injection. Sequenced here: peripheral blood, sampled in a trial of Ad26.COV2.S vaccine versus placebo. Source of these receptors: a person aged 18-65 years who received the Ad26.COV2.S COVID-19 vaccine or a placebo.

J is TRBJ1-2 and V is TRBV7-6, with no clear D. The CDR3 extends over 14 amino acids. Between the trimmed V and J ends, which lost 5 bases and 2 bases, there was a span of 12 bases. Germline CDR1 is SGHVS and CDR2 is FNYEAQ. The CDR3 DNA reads TGTGCCAGCAGCCCTGGGTTACAGAACTATGGCTACACCTTC. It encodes CASSPGLQNYGYTF.

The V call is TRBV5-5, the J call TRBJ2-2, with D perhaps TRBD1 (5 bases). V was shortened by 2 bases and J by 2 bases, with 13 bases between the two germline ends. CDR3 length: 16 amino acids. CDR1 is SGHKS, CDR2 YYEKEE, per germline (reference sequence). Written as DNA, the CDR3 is TGTGCCAGCAGCTTTTTAGTTGACAGAAACACCGGGGAGCTGTTTTTT. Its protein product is CASSFLVDRNTGELFF.

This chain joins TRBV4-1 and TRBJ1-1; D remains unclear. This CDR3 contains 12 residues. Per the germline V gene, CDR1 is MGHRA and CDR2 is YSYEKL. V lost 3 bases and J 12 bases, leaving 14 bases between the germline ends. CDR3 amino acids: CASSQDEAETFF. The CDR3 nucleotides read TGCGCCAGCAGCCAGGACGAAGCGGAGACTTTCTTT.

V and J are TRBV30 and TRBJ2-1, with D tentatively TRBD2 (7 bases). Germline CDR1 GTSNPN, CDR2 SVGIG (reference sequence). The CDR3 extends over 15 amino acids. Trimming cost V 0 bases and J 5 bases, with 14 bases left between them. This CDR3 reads CAWSVKAGAHNEQFF. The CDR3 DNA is TGTGCCTGGAGTGTAAAGGCGGGGGCGCACAATGAGCAGTTCTTC.

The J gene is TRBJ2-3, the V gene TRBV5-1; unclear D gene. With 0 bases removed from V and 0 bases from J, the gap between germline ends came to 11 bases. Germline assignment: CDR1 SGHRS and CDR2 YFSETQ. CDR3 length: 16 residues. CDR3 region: CASSLDGLGSTDTQYF. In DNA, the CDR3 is TGCGCCAGCAGCTTGGACGGGTTGGGGAGCACAGATACGCAGTATTTT.

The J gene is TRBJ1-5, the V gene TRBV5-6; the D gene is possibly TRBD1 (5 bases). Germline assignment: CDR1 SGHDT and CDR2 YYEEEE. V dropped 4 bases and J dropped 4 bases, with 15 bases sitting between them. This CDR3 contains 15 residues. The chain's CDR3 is CASSAGPRGNQPQHF. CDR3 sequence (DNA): TGTGCCAGCAGCGCGGGACCCCGAGGAAATCAGCCCCAGCATTTT.

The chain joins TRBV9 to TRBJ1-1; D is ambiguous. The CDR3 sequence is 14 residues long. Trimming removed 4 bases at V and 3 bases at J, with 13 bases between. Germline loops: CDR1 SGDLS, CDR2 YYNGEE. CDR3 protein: CASSNSDGYTEAFF. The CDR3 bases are TGTGCCAGCAGCAATTCGGACGGGTACACTGAAGCTTTCTTT. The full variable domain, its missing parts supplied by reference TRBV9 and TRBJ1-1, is DSGVTQTPKHLITATGQRVTLRCSPRSGDLSVYWYQQSLDQGLQFLIQYYNGEERAKGNILERFSAQQFPDLHSELNLSSLELGDSALYFCASSNSDGYTEAFFGQGTRLTVV.

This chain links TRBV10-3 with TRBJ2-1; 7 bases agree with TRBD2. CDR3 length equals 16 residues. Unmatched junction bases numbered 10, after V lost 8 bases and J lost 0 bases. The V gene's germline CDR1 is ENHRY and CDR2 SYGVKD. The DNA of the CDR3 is TGTGCCATCGAGGGAGGGTTAGGAAGCTCCTACAATGAGCAGTTCTTC. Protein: CAIEGGLGSSYNEQFF.

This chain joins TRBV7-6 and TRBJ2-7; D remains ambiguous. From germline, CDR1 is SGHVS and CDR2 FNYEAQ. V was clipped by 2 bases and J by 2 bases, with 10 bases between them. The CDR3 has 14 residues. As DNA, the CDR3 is TGTGCCAGCAGCTTATTCGGCAAAGCCTACGAGCAGTACTTC. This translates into CASSLFGKAYEQYF.

This CDR3 is CASSQDGLAGGADTQYF. CDR3 coding DNA: TGCGCCAGCAGCCAAGATGGTTTGGCGGGGGGTGCAGATACGCAGTATTTT. This chain joins TRBV4-3 and TRBJ2-3, with 8 bases that match TRBD2. Germline V CDR1 and CDR2: LGHNA, YSLEER. This CDR3 region has 17 residues. V lost 0 bases and J lost 4; bases outside the gene matches: 9.

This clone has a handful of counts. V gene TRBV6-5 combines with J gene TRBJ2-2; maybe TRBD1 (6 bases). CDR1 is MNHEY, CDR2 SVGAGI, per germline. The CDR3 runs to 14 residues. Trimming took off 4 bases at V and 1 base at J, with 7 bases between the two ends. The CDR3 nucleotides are TGTGCCAGCAGTTCACAGGGGAACACCGGGGAGCTGTTTTTT. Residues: CASSSQGNTGELFF.

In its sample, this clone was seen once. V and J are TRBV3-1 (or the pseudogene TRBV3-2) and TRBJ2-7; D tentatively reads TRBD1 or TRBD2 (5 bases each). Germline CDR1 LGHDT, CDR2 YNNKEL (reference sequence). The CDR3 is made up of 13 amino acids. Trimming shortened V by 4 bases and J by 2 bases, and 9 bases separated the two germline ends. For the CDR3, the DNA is TGTGCCAGCAGCCGGGACGGCCCCTACGAGCAGTACTTC. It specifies CASSRDGPYEQYF.

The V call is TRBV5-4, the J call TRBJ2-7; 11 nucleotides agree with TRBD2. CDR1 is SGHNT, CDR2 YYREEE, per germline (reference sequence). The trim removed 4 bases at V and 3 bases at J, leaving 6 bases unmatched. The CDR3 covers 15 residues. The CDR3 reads CASSNTSGGLYEQYF. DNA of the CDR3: TGTGCCAGCAGCAATACTAGCGGGGGACTCTACGAGCAGTACTTC.

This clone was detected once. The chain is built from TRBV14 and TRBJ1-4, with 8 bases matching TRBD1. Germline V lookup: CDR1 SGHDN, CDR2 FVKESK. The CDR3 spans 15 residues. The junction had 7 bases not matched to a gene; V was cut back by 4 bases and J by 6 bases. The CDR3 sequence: CASSPRTGNYEKLFF. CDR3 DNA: TGTGCCAGCAGCCCTCGGACAGGGAATTATGAAAAACTGTTTTTT.

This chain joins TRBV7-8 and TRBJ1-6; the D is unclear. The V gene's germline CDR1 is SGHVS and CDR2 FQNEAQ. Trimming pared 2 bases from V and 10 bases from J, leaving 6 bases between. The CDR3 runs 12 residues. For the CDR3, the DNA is TGTGCCAGCAGCTTAAACGAGTCACCCCTCCACTTT. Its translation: CASSLNESPLHF.

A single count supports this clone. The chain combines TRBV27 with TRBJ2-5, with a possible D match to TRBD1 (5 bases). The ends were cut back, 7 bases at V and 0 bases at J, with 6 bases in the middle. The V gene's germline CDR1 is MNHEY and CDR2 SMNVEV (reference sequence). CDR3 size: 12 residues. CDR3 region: CASKDNQETQYF. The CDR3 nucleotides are TGTGCCAGCAAGGACAACCAAGAGACCCAGTACTTC.

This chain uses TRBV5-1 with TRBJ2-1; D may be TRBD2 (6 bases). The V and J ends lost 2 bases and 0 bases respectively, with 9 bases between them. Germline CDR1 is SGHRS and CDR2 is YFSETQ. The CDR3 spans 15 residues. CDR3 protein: CASSFGTPSYNEQFF. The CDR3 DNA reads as TGCGCCAGCAGCTTCGGGACTCCCTCCTACAATGAGCAGTTCTTC.

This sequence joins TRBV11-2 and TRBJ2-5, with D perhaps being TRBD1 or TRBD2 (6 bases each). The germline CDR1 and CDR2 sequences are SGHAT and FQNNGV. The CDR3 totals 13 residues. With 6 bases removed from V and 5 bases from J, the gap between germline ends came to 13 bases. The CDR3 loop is CASSGGRRETQYF. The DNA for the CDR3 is TGTGCCAGCAGTGGGGGGCGCCGGGAGACCCAGTACTTC.

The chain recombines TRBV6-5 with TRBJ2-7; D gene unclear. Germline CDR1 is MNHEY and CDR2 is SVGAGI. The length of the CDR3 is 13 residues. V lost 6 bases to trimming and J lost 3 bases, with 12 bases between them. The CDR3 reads CASRRLPGYEQYF. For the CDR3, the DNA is TGTGCCAGCAGAAGACTGCCGGGCTACGAGCAGTACTTC.

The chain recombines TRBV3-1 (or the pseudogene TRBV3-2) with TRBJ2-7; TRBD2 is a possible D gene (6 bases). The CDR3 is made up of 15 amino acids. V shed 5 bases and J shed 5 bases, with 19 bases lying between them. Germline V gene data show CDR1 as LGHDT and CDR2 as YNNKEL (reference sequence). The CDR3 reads CASSTIGTPPDEQYF. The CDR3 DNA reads TGTGCCAGCAGCACTATTGGGACTCCCCCTGACGAGCAGTACTTC.

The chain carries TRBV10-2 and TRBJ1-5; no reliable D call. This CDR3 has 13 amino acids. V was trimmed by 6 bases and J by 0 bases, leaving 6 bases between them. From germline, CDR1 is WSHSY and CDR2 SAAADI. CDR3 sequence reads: CASRENSNQPQHF. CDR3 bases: TGCGCCAGCAGGGAGAATAGCAATCAGCCCCAGCATTTT.

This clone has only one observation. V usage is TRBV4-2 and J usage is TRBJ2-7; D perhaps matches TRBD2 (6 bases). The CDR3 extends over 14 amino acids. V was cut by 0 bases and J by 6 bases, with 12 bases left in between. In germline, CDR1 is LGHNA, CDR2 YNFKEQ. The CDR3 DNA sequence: TGTGCCAGCAGCCAAGATTTGGGGGGTCGCGAGCAGTACTTC. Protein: CASSQDLGGREQYF.

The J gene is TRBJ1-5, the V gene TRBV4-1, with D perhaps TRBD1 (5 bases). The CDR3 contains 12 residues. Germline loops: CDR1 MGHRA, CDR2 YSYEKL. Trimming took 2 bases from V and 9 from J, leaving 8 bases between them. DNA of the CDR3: TGCGCCAGCAGCCAACAGGGCTTGCCCCAGCATTTT. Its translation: CASSQQGLPQHF.

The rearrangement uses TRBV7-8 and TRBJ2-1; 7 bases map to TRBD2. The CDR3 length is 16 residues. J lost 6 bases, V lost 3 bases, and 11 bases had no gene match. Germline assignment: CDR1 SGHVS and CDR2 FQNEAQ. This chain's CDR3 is CASSFVPGLGGNEQFF. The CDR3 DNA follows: TGTGCCAGCAGCTTCGTTCCAGGACTAGGAGGCAATGAGCAGTTCTTC.

The CDR3 loop reads CASRVDRGYGYTF. In nucleotides, the CDR3 is TGTGCCAGCAGGGTTGACAGGGGCTATGGCTACACCTTC. The chain joins TRBV6-5 to TRBJ1-2; TRBD1 agrees at 8 bases. With V trimmed by 6 bases and J by 4 bases, 4 bases remained unmatched. CDR1 is MNHEY and CDR2 is SVGAGI in the germline V gene. The CDR3 is 13 residues long.

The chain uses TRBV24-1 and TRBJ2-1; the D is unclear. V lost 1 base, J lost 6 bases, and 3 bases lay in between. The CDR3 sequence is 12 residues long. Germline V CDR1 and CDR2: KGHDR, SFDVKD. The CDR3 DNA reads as TGTGCCACCAGTGATTTTACCAATGAGCAGTTCTTC. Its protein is CATSDFTNEQFF.

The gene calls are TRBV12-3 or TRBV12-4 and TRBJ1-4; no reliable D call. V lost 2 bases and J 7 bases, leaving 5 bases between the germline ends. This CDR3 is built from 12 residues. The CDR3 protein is CASSLSSEKLFF. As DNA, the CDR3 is TGTGCCAGCAGTTTATCGAGTGAAAAACTGTTTTTT.

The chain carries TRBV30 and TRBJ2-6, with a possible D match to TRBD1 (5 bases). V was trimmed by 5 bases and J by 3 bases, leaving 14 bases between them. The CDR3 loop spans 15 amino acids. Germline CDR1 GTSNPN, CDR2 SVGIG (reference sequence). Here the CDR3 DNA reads TGTGCCTGGGCGCGACAGTCTAGTGGGGCCAACGTCCTGACTTTC. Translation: CAWARQSSGANVLTF.

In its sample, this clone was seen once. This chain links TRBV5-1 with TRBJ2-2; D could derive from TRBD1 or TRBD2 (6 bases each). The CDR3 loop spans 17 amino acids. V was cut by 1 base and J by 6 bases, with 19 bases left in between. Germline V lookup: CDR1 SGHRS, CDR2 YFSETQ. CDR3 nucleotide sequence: TGCGCCAGCAGCTTGTGGGACTTGGGGGGCGCCCCCGGGGAGCTGTTTTTT. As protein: CASSLWDLGGAPGELFF. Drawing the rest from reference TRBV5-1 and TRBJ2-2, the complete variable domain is KAGVTQTPRYLIKTRGQQVTLSCSPISGHRSVSWYQQTPGQGLQFLFEYFSETQRNKGNFPGRFSGRQFSNSRSEMNVSTLELGDSALYLCASSLWDLGGAPGELFFGEGSRLTVL.